This T cell receptor (beta chain) is from a study of blood T cell repertoires in COVID-19. Across the whole study: The United States, Italy and Spain were the sources of the acute and convalescent COVID-19 samples. Nucleic acid was either cDNA or gDNA, and it came from T cells, B-cell-depleted T cells, or PBMCs.

The ends were cut back, 0 bases at V and 3 bases at J, with 9 bases in the middle. Germline CDR1 and CDR2: GTSNPN and SVGIG (reference sequence). The CDR3 length is 13 residues. Per the authors' pipeline: Estimates of nucleated cell counts were drawn from the amplification of reference gene primers. Produced via immunoSEQ multiplex PCR; TCRdb's table is partial and in-frame only. V and J calls and clone size follow that table, whereas D and trimming were derived from the DNA. The table shows about 160,000 clones, with approximately 91% occurring only once. Sequenced input: peripheral blood. The J gene is TRBJ2-7, the V gene TRBV30; D is possibly TRBD1 (6 bases). The clonotype was recovered from a man younger than 35 with acute or convalescent COVID-19. In DNA form, the CDR3 reads TGTGCCTGGAGTGTAGAGGGGGACTACGAGCAGTACTTC. Translation: CAWSVEGDYEQYF. The entire variable domain, with the rest obtained from reference TRBV30 and TRBJ2-7, is as follows: SQTIHQWPATLVQPVGSPLSLECTVEGTSNPNLYWYRQAAGRGLQLLFYSVGIGQISSEVPQNLSASRPQDRQFILSSKKLLLSDSGFYLCAWSVEGDYEQYFGPGTRLTVT.